These 14 T cell receptor beta chains came from one sample sequenced in a study of cytomegalovirus exposure and HLA in healthy donors. It was with 60 Vbeta and 13 Jbeta primers that the PCR ran. Clones were sequenced by immunoSEQ multiplex PCR, and TCRdb holds only the in-frame ones, with some missing. In the table there are roughly 120,000 clones, around 86% of which are singletons. The sample comprised PBMCs. The source is a middle-aged woman in good health and CMV-seronegative.

This clone was counted between two and nine times. The chain has TRBV5-1 and TRBJ2-5; D is perhaps TRBD2 (5 bases). The assigned J gene may be wrong: the sequence end matches TRBJ2-7 better. The CDR3 is made up of 13 amino acids. Per the germline V gene, CDR1 is SGHRS and CDR2 is YFSETQ. CDR3 sequence (DNA): TGCGCCAGCAGCCCCGAGGGTCGCTACGAGCAGTACTTC. The encoded protein is CASSPEGRYEQYF.

The gene calls are TRBV7-2 and TRBJ1-1, with D perhaps TRBD1 (6 bases). Germline V gene data show CDR1 as SGHTA and CDR2 as FQGNSA. The V end lost 1 base, the J end lost 2 bases, and 14 bases lay between the germline ends. The length of the CDR3 is 16 residues. The CDR3 loop is CASSLGSGTPNTEAFF. CDR3 DNA sequence: TGTGCCAGCAGCTTAGGCTCGGGGACACCTAACACTGAAGCTTTCTTT.

The chain joins TRBV4-1 to TRBJ1-4; D is possibly TRBD1 (6 bases). The CDR3 extends over 16 amino acids. Germline loops: CDR1 MGHRA, CDR2 YSYEKL. The germline V and J ends were trimmed by 6 bases and 4 bases, with 18 bases remaining between them. CDR3 loop: CASSLPPGHSNEKLFF. CDR3 nucleotides: TGCGCCAGCAGTCTTCCACCGGGACACAGTAATGAAAAACTGTTTTTT.

This rearrangement joins TRBV30 to TRBJ1-2; tentative D call: TRBD1 (5 bases). Germline assignment: CDR1 GTSNPN and CDR2 SVGIG (reference sequence). This CDR3 spans 13 amino acids. V was pared by 3 bases and J by 1 base, with 9 bases between. The CDR3, as DNA: TGTGCCTGGAGGGGGGGAGTTAACTATGGCTACACCTTC. Amino acid sequence: CAWRGGVNYGYTF.

The chain links TRBV7-3 to TRBJ1-3; TRBD1 might be the D (6 bases). There are 17 residues in the CDR3. Germline V CDR1 and CDR2: SGHTA, FQGTGA. V was shortened by 5 bases and J by 2 bases, with 19 bases between the two germline ends. The DNA of the CDR3 is TGTGCCAGCAGCCCCGGAGCAGGGGTTTTTGCTGGAAACACCATATATTTT. Translated, it gives CASSPGAGVFAGNTIYF.

J is TRBJ2-3 and V is TRBV11-1; 16 nucleotides match TRBD2. The CDR3 sequence is 19 residues long. CDR1 SGHAT and CDR2 FQDESV come from the germline V gene (reference sequence). Trimming at V came to 5 bases and at J to 3 bases, leaving 11 bases not matched to a gene. The CDR3 spells CASSAGLAGGPRATDTQYF. The CDR3 DNA sequence: TGTGCCAGCAGCGCGGGACTAGCGGGAGGGCCAAGGGCGACAGATACGCAGTATTTT.

V usage is TRBV21-1 and J usage is TRBJ1-5; no check of the table's D call, TRBD1, against the DNA was made. TRBV21-1 is designated a pseudogene. The CDR3 has 16 amino acids. The CDR3 here is CASSKNVQPIIQPQHF. In DNA form, the CDR3 reads TGTGCCAGCAGCAAAAATGTACAGCCTATTATCCAGCCCCAGCATTTT.

This chain joins TRBV27 and TRBJ2-1, with 9 bases lining up with TRBD2. The ends lost 5 bases at V and 5 bases at J; junction bases unmatched: 10. Germline CDR1 reads MNHEY; CDR2 reads SMNVEV (reference sequence). The length of the CDR3 is 16 residues. The CDR3 spells CASSPIAGAMDNEQFF. The DNA for the CDR3 is TGTGCCAGCAGTCCTATAGCGGGAGCCATGGACAATGAGCAGTTCTTC.

Worth noting for this clone: One junction end does not reproduce the germline sequence, and a read error may be involved. V and J are TRBV4-3 and TRBJ1-4; 9 bases line up with TRBD1. CDR1 LGHNA and CDR2 YSLEER come from the germline V gene. The CDR3 consists of 20 residues. The CDR3 DNA reads TGCGCCAGCAACCAAGGGCCGGGACAGGGCGCCGTTAACCGTAATGAAAAACTGTTTTTT. This sequence encodes CASNQGPGQGAVNRNEKLFF.

The chain has TRBV27 and TRBJ2-2; 12 bases map to TRBD2. The germline gives CDR1 MNHEY, CDR2 SMNVEV (reference sequence). Trimming took 4 bases from V and 4 from J; bases not matched to a gene: 4. The CDR3 has 16 amino acids. The CDR3 nucleotides are TGTGCCAGCAGTTCCTGGACTAGCGGGATCACCGGGGAGCTGTTTTTT. It translates to CASSSWTSGITGELFF.

The V call is TRBV29-1, the J call TRBJ1-1, with D maybe TRBD1 (5 bases). The CDR3 spans 15 residues. CDR1 and CDR2 (germline): SQVTM, ANQGSEA. Trimming took off 7 bases at V and 2 bases at J, with 20 bases between the two ends. This chain's CDR3 is CSAHKDTVGNTEAFF. The CDR3 DNA is TGCAGCGCACATAAGGACACTGTTGGAAACACTGAAGCTTTCTTT.

The J gene is TRBJ2-3, the V gene TRBV2, with TRBD1 identical over 7 bases. The length of the CDR3 is 16 residues. Trimming took 2 bases from V and 2 from J; bases not matched to a gene: 7. The germline gives CDR1 SNHLY, CDR2 FYNNEI. For the CDR3, the DNA is TGTGCCAGCAGTGAACTAACAGGGGCGGACACAGATACGCAGTATTTT. Translation: CASSELTGADTDTQYF.

Note on this clone: A read error may account for a junction end that differs from germline. The CDR3 is CSSSLAGGAYEQYF. DNA of the CDR3: TGTTCCAGCAGCTTAGCGGGAGGGGCCTACGAGCAGTACTTC. This chain links TRBV7-9 with TRBJ2-7; 11 bases map to TRBD2. This CDR3 spans 14 amino acids. Per germline, CDR1 SEHNR and CDR2 FQNEAQ (reference sequence).

The rearrangement joins TRBV19 to TRBJ1-1; 8 bases are a match to TRBD1. Germline V gives CDR1 LNHDA, CDR2 SQIVND (reference sequence). CDR3 length: 14 amino acids. Germline trimming cut 4 bases from V and 4 bases from J; bases unmatched to any gene: 5. Here the CDR3 reads CASSRQGAPTEAFF. CDR3 nucleotides: TGTGCCAGTAGTAGGCAGGGGGCGCCCACTGAAGCTTTCTTT.